This TCR beta chain was captured in a study of shared clonotypes between healthy human individuals. The length of the CDR3 is 14 residues. CDR1 MDHEN and CDR2 SYDVKM come from the germline V gene. V gave up 6 bases and J gave up 0 bases; unmatched junction bases: 5. Concerning this clone itself: This specimen includes other DNA sequences encoding the same CDR3.

Repertoires were generated with immunoSEQ multiplex PCR, while TCRdb's copy carries only in-frame clones and drops some. The table records 2 million to 2.5 million clones, approximately 95% of them present only once. V usage is TRBV28 and J usage is TRBJ2-7, with TRBD2 matching over 7 bases. The sequence derives from a man between 18 and 35 years old in good health. Some clones in this sample may be carry-over from other donors' samples. Material for sequencing was naive CD4+ T cells from PBMCs. Subset defined: CD45RA+ positively selected. This CDR3 reads CASRGSGNSYEQYF. The CDR3 bases are TGTGCCAGCAGGGGAAGCGGGAACTCCTACGAGCAGTACTTC.